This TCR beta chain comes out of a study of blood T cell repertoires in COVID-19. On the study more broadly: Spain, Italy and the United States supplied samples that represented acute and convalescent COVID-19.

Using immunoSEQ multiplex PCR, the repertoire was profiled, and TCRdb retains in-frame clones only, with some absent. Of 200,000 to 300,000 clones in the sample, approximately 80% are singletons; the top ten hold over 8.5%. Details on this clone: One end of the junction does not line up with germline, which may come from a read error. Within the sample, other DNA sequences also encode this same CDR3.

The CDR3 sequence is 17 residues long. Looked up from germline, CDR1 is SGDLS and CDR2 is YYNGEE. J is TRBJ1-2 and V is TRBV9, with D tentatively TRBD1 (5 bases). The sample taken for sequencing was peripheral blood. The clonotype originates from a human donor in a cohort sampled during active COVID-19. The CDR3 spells CASSATPQGNSLSGYTF. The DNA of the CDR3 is TGTGCTAGCAGCGCAACGCCCCAGGGAAACTCCTTGAGTGGCTACACCTTC.